What follows are 28 T cell receptor beta chains derived from one specimen sequenced in a study of blood T cells in healthy people across ages. For the second PCR, which ran for 7 to 11 cycles, a sample-barcoded 5' primer and a J-beta primer mix were used. TCRdb reprocessed the 5' RACE reads via MiXCR and lists one record per CDR3 protein. The repertoire has around 940,000 distinct CDR3 sequences, just over 50% of them found once; the top ten carry around a fifth. Sequenced input: blood. These receptors all stem from a woman aged 60-75 years in good health.

The genes are TRBV6-2 or TRBV6-3 and TRBJ2-2; weak D call: TRBD2 (6 bases). Trimming removed 4 bases from V and 5 bases from J, with 14 bases in between. The germline gives CDR1 MNHEY, CDR2 SVGEGT. The CDR3 extends over 15 amino acids. The CDR3 here is CASSSFGSRTGELFF. The CDR3 nucleotides are TGTGCCAGCAGTTCTTTCGGGAGTAGAACCGGGGAGCTGTTTTTT.

The genes are TRBV6-5 and TRBJ2-6; maybe TRBD1 (5 bases). There are 15 residues in the CDR3. V lost 5 bases to trimming and J lost 0 bases, with 8 bases between them. The germline V gene has CDR1 MNHEY and CDR2 SVGAGI. CDR3 protein: CASSRQPSGANVLTF. DNA for the CDR3: TGTGCCAGCAGTCGACAGCCCTCTGGGGCCAACGTCCTGACTTTC.

This rearrangement joins TRBV29-1 to TRBJ2-5; 7 bases are a match to TRBD1. Trimming cost V 5 bases and J 3 bases; bases outside gene matches: 6. The CDR3 is made up of 13 amino acids. Germline CDR1 is SQVTM and CDR2 is ANQGSEA. The CDR3 is CSVSTGVEETQYF. CDR3 nucleotides: TGCAGCGTTAGCACAGGGGTGGAAGAGACCCAGTACTTC.

A single count supports this clonotype. V is TRBV24-1 and J is TRBJ2-1, with 7 bases matching TRBD1. The CDR3 is made up of 20 amino acids. Germline CDR1 is KGHDR and CDR2 is SFDVKD. V lost 4 bases, J lost 9 bases, and 26 bases stayed unmatched. The CDR3 nucleotides are TGTGCCACCAGTGACCCTCCGGGACAGCCTTTTCGGGCTCAGTCCACTGAGCAGTTCTTC. Protein: CATSDPPGQPFRAQSTEQFF.

This chain uses TRBV20-1 with TRBJ2-7; possible D gene TRBD2, 6 bases. Germline V CDR1 and CDR2: DFQATT, SNEGSKA (reference sequence). This CDR3 region has 14 residues. The V gene lost 6 bases and the J gene lost 7 bases, with 22 bases spanning the gap. In nucleotides, the CDR3 is TGCAGTGCAACTCGGAGGGGTATCGGTGGGGAGCAGTACTTC. Translation: CSATRRGIGGEQYF.

The rearrangement uses TRBV20-1 and TRBJ2-1; 9 positions agree with TRBD2. The CDR3 contains 15 residues. V dropped 2 bases and J dropped 7; count of bases not matched to a gene: 9. Germline lookup yields CDR1 DFQATT and CDR2 SNEGSKA (reference sequence). CDR3 loop: CSARKRISGSNEQFF. Written as DNA, the CDR3 is TGCAGTGCTAGAAAGCGGATTAGCGGGAGTAATGAGCAGTTCTTC.

This clonotype has only a few counts. The V call is TRBV27, the J call TRBJ2-2, with TRBD1 identical over 7 bases. Germline-derived CDR1 and CDR2 are MNHEY and SMNVEV (reference sequence). The CDR3 extends over 17 amino acids. The ends lost 3 bases at V and 6 bases at J; junction bases unmatched: 13. The CDR3, as DNA: TGTGCCAGCAGTTTCGATCCGACAGGGATCGTGGCCGGGGAGCTGTTTTTT. Residues: CASSFDPTGIVAGELFF.

This clonotype was counted only a few times. The chain carries TRBV10-3 and TRBJ2-7; 7 bases fit TRBD1. CDR1 is ENHRY, CDR2 SYGVKD, per germline. This CDR3 contains 12 residues. With 6 bases clipped from V and 6 bases from J, the junction kept 5 bases outside the gene matches. The CDR3 protein is CAISLQGSEQYF. The CDR3 DNA is TGTGCCATCAGCCTACAGGGGAGCGAGCAGTACTTC.

Only a few counts were recorded for this clonotype. One end of the junction is discordant with germline, which a read error may explain. The chain combines TRBV29-1 with TRBJ2-5; the D call may be TRBD1 or TRBD2 (5 bases each). The germline gives CDR1 SQVTM, CDR2 ANQGSEA. The CDR3 is 12 amino acids. The CDR3 region is CTVLTGTETQYF. The CDR3, as DNA: TGCACCGTTTTAACCGGGACAGAGACCCAGTACTTC.

CDR3 bases: TGCGCCAGCAGCCAAGGTTATAGGGGGGAAGAGACCCAGTACTTC. Protein sequence: CASSQGYRGEETQYF. The genes are TRBV4-3 and TRBJ2-5; D might be TRBD1 or TRBD2, each matching 6 bases. The CDR3 has 15 amino acids. CDR1 and CDR2 (germline): LGHNA, YSLEER. The V and J ends lost 1 base and 3 bases respectively, with 12 bases between them.

The rearrangement links TRBV6-6 to TRBJ2-7; perhaps TRBD2 as D (5 bases). Germline CDR1 is MNHNY and CDR2 is SVGAGI (reference sequence). The CDR3 runs 14 residues. V was clipped by 6 bases and J by 4 bases, with 16 bases between them. CDR3 DNA sequence: TGTGCCAGCAGGGGAGACCGGGCCCCATACGAGCAGTACTTC. Translating gives CASRGDRAPYEQYF.

This clonotype was detected many times. This sequence joins TRBV27 and TRBJ2-7; D ambiguous. The CDR3 has 11 residues. The germline gives CDR1 MNHEY, CDR2 SMNVEV (reference sequence). V lost 4 bases and J 3 bases, leaving 4 bases between the germline ends. The CDR3 nucleotides are TGTGCCAGCAGTTGGAACTACGAGCAGTACTTC. This codes for CASSWNYEQYF.

The rearrangement uses TRBV29-1 and TRBJ2-7; 9 bases align to TRBD2. The CDR3 runs 14 residues. Trimming removed 4 bases from V and 3 bases from J; junction bases left unmatched: 7. The germline V gene encodes CDR1 SQVTM and CDR2 ANQGSEA. CDR3 sequence (DNA): TGCAGCGTTGTTGGGCTAGCGGGACACTACGAGCAGTACTTC. Its protein is CSVVGLAGHYEQYF.

Only a few counts were recorded for this clonotype. V is TRBV30 and J is TRBJ1-2; D gene ambiguous. CDR3 length: 12 amino acids. CDR1 is GTSNPN, CDR2 SVGIG, per germline (reference sequence). The ends were cut back, 7 bases at V and 5 bases at J, with 14 bases in the middle. The CDR3 coding sequence is TGTGCCTTAGACCTCCTGGGGTATGGCTACACCTTC. Translating gives CALDLLGYGYTF.

This clonotype has just a few counts. This chain joins TRBV7-2 and TRBJ1-2; unclear D gene. Germline assignment: CDR1 SGHTA and CDR2 FQGNSA. V lost 3 bases and J 4 bases, leaving 12 bases between the germline ends. The CDR3 is 14 residues long. The CDR3 loop reads CASSFTTVGYGYTF. The DNA of the CDR3 is TGTGCCAGCAGCTTTACAACAGTAGGCTATGGCTACACCTTC.

V gene TRBV4-2 combines with J gene TRBJ2-7; D may be TRBD2 (5 bases). Between the trimmed V and J ends, which lost 7 bases and 1 base, there was a span of 11 bases. Germline CDR1 and CDR2: LGHNA and YNFKEQ. The CDR3 is made up of 13 amino acids. DNA of the CDR3: TGTGCCAGCAAACCCCCGGGATCCTACGAGCAGTACTTC. Translation gives CASKPPGSYEQYF.

This sequence joins TRBV7-2 and TRBJ2-3, with D possibly matching TRBD2 (6 bases). This CDR3 has 16 residues. Deletions cut 1 base from V and 4 bases from J, with 15 bases between. Germline CDR1 SGHTA, CDR2 FQGNSA. The CDR3 loop is CASSLGGTGIPDTQYF. The CDR3 DNA follows: TGTGCCAGCAGCTTAGGCGGGACCGGGATTCCAGATACGCAGTATTTT.

This sequence joins TRBV6-1 and TRBJ2-3; tentative D call: TRBD2 (5 bases). CDR1 is MNHNS and CDR2 is SASEGT in the germline V gene. V shed 3 bases and J shed 6 bases, with 13 bases lying between them. CDR3 length: 14 residues. The CDR3: CASSDPGGSDTQYF. As DNA, the CDR3 is TGTGCCAGCAGTGATCCCGGAGGCTCGGATACGCAGTATTTT.

Here the CDR3 reads CASSQGSHEQYF. The CDR3 bases are TGTGCCAGCAGCCAAGGTTCCCACGAGCAGTACTTC. V usage is TRBV3-1 and J usage is TRBJ2-7; D unclear. V lost 1 base and J 5 bases, leaving 6 bases between the germline ends. The CDR3 consists of 12 residues. Germline V gene lookup returns CDR1 LGHDT and CDR2 YNNKEL (reference sequence).

The V call is TRBV7-2, the J call TRBJ1-5; D gene unclear. V lost 5 bases and J lost 4, with 9 bases in between. Germline loops: CDR1 SGHTA, CDR2 FQGNSA. This CDR3 comprises 13 residues. The CDR3, as DNA: TGTGCCAGCAGCGCCTTCTTAAATCAGCCCCAGCATTTT. Translation: CASSAFLNQPQHF.

The chain couples TRBV6-2 or TRBV6-3 to TRBJ2-3, with D unclear. Germline CDR1 is MNHEY and CDR2 is SVGEGT. V was cut by 2 bases and J by 4 bases, with 13 bases left in between. The CDR3 spans 15 residues. Here the CDR3 reads CASSYHTPGADTQYF. For the CDR3, the DNA is TGTGCCAGCAGTTACCACACACCCGGCGCAGATACGCAGTATTTT.

V usage is TRBV7-7 and J usage is TRBJ2-2; TRBD2 is a possible D gene (6 bases). V lost 1 base to trimming and J lost 3 bases, with 12 bases between them. Germline V gives CDR1 SSHAT, CDR2 FNYEAQ (reference sequence). The CDR3 is made up of 16 amino acids. The CDR3 DNA is TGTGCCAGCAGCTTAGAGGCCGGGAGCCACACCGGGGAGCTGTTTTTT. Its protein is CASSLEAGSHTGELFF.

The chain is built from TRBV28 and TRBJ2-7, with D possibly TRBD2 on 6 matching bases. Between the trimmed V and J ends, which lost 3 bases and 5 bases, there was a span of 17 bases. The CDR3 sequence is 15 residues long. Per germline, CDR1 MDHEN and CDR2 SYDVKM. DNA for the CDR3: TGTGCCAGCAGTTTCGGAGGGAGTTCTTCCCACGAGCAGTACTTC. As protein: CASSFGGSSSHEQYF.

This chain links TRBV9 with TRBJ2-1; 10 bases match TRBD2. The CDR3 sequence is 15 residues long. V lost 2 bases and J lost 6; bases outside the gene matches: 5. Germline V gives CDR1 SGDLS, CDR2 YYNGEE. The CDR3 sequence is CASSVTSGTLNEQFF. The CDR3 DNA is TGTGCCAGCAGCGTTACTAGCGGGACCCTCAATGAGCAGTTCTTC.

The table lists this clonotype with a few counts. In DNA, the CDR3 is TGTGCCAGCAGCTCCCAATCAGGGGGGGGCTCCTACGAGCAGTACTTC. Translated, it gives CASSSQSGGGSYEQYF. The V gene is TRBV7-2, the J gene TRBJ2-7; D might be TRBD1 or TRBD2, each matching 7 bases. Trimming shortened V by 4 bases and J by 0 bases, and 16 bases separated the two germline ends. Germline V gene lookup returns CDR1 SGHTA and CDR2 FQGNSA. The CDR3 length is 16 residues.

This clonotype has just a few counts. This sequence joins TRBV7-9 and TRBJ2-4, with TRBD1 as a possible D gene (5 bases). The CDR3 runs to 20 residues. Trimming pared 5 bases from V and 3 bases from J, leaving 29 bases between. From germline, CDR1 is SEHNR and CDR2 FQNEAQ (reference sequence). The chain's CDR3 is CASSGHLTQGGLVGKNIQYF. For the CDR3, the DNA is TGTGCCAGCAGCGGACACCTGACGCAGGGTGGTTTAGTCGGCAAAAACATTCAGTACTTC.

This CDR3 reads CASSELEEKLFF. Here the CDR3 DNA reads TGTGCCAGCAGTGAACTAGAGGAAAAACTGTTTTTT. This chain connects TRBV2 to TRBJ1-4; D remains ambiguous. Germline V lookup: CDR1 SNHLY, CDR2 FYNNEI. Trimming shortened V by 2 bases and J by 8 bases, and 6 bases separated the two germline ends. CDR3 length equals 12 residues.

This clonotype was counted between two and nine times. The chain links TRBV5-1 to TRBJ2-7; TRBD1 matches at 8 bases. V was clipped by 0 bases and J by 4 bases; unmatched bases: 6. Germline V lookup: CDR1 SGHRS, CDR2 YFSETQ. This CDR3 has 15 residues. The CDR3 reads CASSLVLDRVYEQYF. DNA for the CDR3: TGCGCCAGCAGCTTGGTTCTGGACAGGGTGTACGAGCAGTACTTC.